These 23 T cell receptor beta chains share one sample of origin, sequenced in a study of blood T cell repertoires in COVID-19. The method was immunoSEQ multiplex PCR; TCRdb's version includes in-frame clones alone and lacks a portion of them. The sample carries about 320,000 clones, 70% to 90% recorded once. Material for sequencing was PBMCs or T cells enriched from blood (not recorded which). The receptor source for this set is a woman in her thirties who had recovered from COVID-19.

The chain links TRBV7-3 to TRBJ2-2, with D possibly being TRBD1 (5 bases). Trimming took off 8 bases at V and 1 base at J, with 17 bases between the two ends. CDR1 SGHTA and CDR2 FQGTGA come from the germline V gene. The CDR3 length is 16 residues. DNA for the CDR3: TGTGCCAGCGGACCCGGACACAGACAGAACACCGGGGAGCTGTTTTTT. Amino acids: CASGPGHRQNTGELFF.

CDR3 region: CASSIRQGHGYTF. CDR3 sequence (DNA): TGTGCCAGCAGCATAAGACAGGGTCATGGCTACACCTTC. The V gene is TRBV2, the J gene TRBJ1-2, with TRBD1 matching 7 bases. Losses at the gene ends were 6 bases for V and 6 bases for J; bases not matched to a gene: 7. This CDR3 has 13 amino acids. Germline CDR1 is SNHLY and CDR2 is FYNNEI. Complete variable domain (other parts from reference TRBV2 and TRBJ1-2): EPEVTQTPSHQVTQMGQEVILRCVPISNHLYFYWYRQILGQKVEFLVSFYNNEISEKSEIFDDQFSVERPDGSNFTLKIRSTKLEDSAMYFCASSIRQGHGYTFGSGTRLTVV.

A single count supports this clone. V is TRBV11-2 and J is TRBJ2-3, with D possibly matching TRBD1 (5 bases). Between the trimmed V and J ends, which lost 3 bases and 0 bases, there was a span of 7 bases. The germline V gene has CDR1 SGHAT and CDR2 FQNNGV. The CDR3 sequence is 14 residues long. As DNA, the CDR3 is TGTGCCAGCAGCTTTCACAGGAGCACAGATACGCAGTATTTT. Translating gives CASSFHRSTDTQYF. Full variable domain (remainder filled in from reference TRBV11-2 and TRBJ2-3): EAGVAQSPRYKIIEKRQSVAFWCNPISGHATLYWYQQILGQGPKLLIQFQNNGVVDDSQLPKDRFSAERLKGVDSTLKIQPAKLEDSAVYLCASSFHRSTDTQYFGPGTRLTVL.

V is TRBV7-2 and J is TRBJ2-2; 9 positions match TRBD2. Germline CDR1 is SGHTA and CDR2 is FQGNSA. V was clipped by 1 base and J by 0 bases; unmatched bases: 6. There are 18 residues in the CDR3. In nucleotides, the CDR3 is TGTGCCAGCAGCTTAGTGGGTAGCGGGGGCCCGAACACCGGGGAGCTGTTTTTT. It translates to CASSLVGSGGPNTGELFF.

The V and J genes are TRBV7-2 and TRBJ1-5; a weak D match, TRBD1 (5 bases). The V gene lost 6 bases and the J gene lost 0 bases, with 12 bases spanning the gap. This CDR3 has 15 residues. Per the germline V gene, CDR1 is SGHTA and CDR2 is FQGNSA. CDR3 protein: CASSYRPDSNQPQHF. As DNA, the CDR3 is TGTGCCAGCAGTTACAGGCCTGATAGCAATCAGCCCCAGCATTTT.

The gene calls are TRBV3-1 (or the pseudogene TRBV3-2) and TRBJ2-4, with D possibly matching TRBD2 (6 bases). Germline V gives CDR1 LGHDT, CDR2 YNNKEL (reference sequence). The CDR3 has 13 amino acids. V lost 5 bases and J lost 4, with 9 bases in between. The CDR3 reads CASSAGRKNIQYF. The CDR3 DNA is TGTGCCAGCAGCGCGGGACGTAAAAACATTCAGTACTTC.

The chain is built from TRBV6-5 and TRBJ2-1; 8 nucleotides align to TRBD1. The V gene end was trimmed by 2 bases and the J gene end by 4 bases; junction bases not matched to a gene: 7. The CDR3 sequence is 16 residues long. Germline lookup yields CDR1 MNHEY and CDR2 SVGAGI. In nucleotides, the CDR3 is TGTGCCAGCAGTTACGGGGGGCAGGGGGCGTACAATGAGCAGTTCTTC. Translation gives CASSYGGQGAYNEQFF.

The chain joins TRBV2 to TRBJ2-1, with 8 positions matching TRBD2. Germline CDR1 reads SNHLY; CDR2 reads FYNNEI. Unmatched junction bases numbered 5, after V lost 5 bases and J lost 5 bases. The CDR3 covers 14 residues. The CDR3 DNA sequence: TGTGCCAGCAGTCTCGGGGGGGCGGACAATGAGCAGTTCTTC. This translates into CASSLGGADNEQFF.

V gene TRBV4-2 combines with J gene TRBJ1-2; D is uncertain. The V gene's germline CDR1 is LGHNA and CDR2 YNFKEQ. The CDR3 contains 16 residues. The ends were cut back, 6 bases at V and 2 bases at J, with 19 bases in the middle. CDR3 nucleotide sequence: TGTGCCAGCAGTGCGGGATCCGCCGAGTCCAACTATGGCTACACCTTC. Its translation is CASSAGSAESNYGYTF.

J is TRBJ2-2 and V is TRBV30, with 7 bases lining up with TRBD1. CDR1 is GTSNPN, CDR2 SVGIG, per germline (reference sequence). This CDR3 comprises 14 residues. Trimming cost V 2 bases and J 5 bases; bases outside gene matches: 5. This CDR3 is CAWSRGGGTGELFF. The CDR3 DNA sequence: TGTGCCTGGAGTCGAGGGGGCGGGACCGGGGAGCTGTTTTTT.

The gene calls are TRBV27 and TRBJ1-1; no reliable D call. There are 17 residues in the CDR3. V lost 0 bases, J lost 1 base, and 15 bases lay in between. Germline values: CDR1 MNHEY, CDR2 SMNVEV (reference sequence). The CDR3 bases are TGTGCCAGCAGTTTATCTGGCCCCGCTCCCCCGAACACTGAAGCTTTCTTT. It translates to CASSLSGPAPPNTEAFF.

The V gene is TRBV7-9, the J gene TRBJ2-7, with 11 positions matching TRBD1. Germline CDR1 and CDR2: SEHNR and FQNEAQ (reference sequence). The trim removed 5 bases at V and 0 bases at J, leaving 15 bases unmatched. This CDR3 is 19 amino acids long. CDR3 sequence: CASSMPRDRGDLYSYEQYF. DNA of the CDR3: TGTGCCAGCAGCATGCCCCGGGACAGGGGGGATTTGTACTCCTACGAGCAGTACTTC.

A single count supports this clone. The J gene is TRBJ1-2, the V gene TRBV14, with 7 bases lining up with TRBD1. This CDR3 contains 15 residues. J gave up 4 bases and V 5 bases, and 10 bases lay outside the gene matches. CDR1 and CDR2 (germline): SGHDN, FVKESK. CDR3 loop: CASSSRQGSFYGYTF. CDR3 sequence (DNA): TGTGCCAGCAGCTCCCGACAGGGCTCTTTCTATGGCTACACCTTC.

The chain combines TRBV18 with TRBJ2-3; perhaps TRBD1 as D (6 bases). The CDR3 loop spans 14 amino acids. Trimming cost V 2 bases and J 5 bases, with 11 bases left between them. CDR1 and CDR2 (germline): KGHSH, LQKENI. As DNA, the CDR3 is TGTGCCAGCTCACCAGGGACAAGCGGAGATACGCAGTATTTT. This encodes CASSPGTSGDTQYF.

The rearrangement links TRBV27 to TRBJ2-3; TRBD1 matches 9 bases. V trimming: 5 bases; J trimming: 1 base; junction bases outside the gene matches: 1. This CDR3 has 14 residues. The germline CDR1 and CDR2 sequences are MNHEY and SMNVEV (reference sequence). As DNA, the CDR3 is TGTGCCAGCAGTCGGACAGGGGGCACAGATACGCAGTATTTT. Translated: CASSRTGGTDTQYF.

CDR3 coding DNA: TGTGCCAGCAGTCGAACCGGGACAGGGTCTAGCACAGATACGCAGTATTTT. It yields the protein CASSRTGTGSSTDTQYF. The chain combines TRBV6-6 with TRBJ2-3; 9 nucleotides align to TRBD1. The CDR3 is made up of 17 amino acids. V lost 5 bases, J lost 0 bases, and 9 bases stayed unmatched. Per the germline V gene, CDR1 is MNHNY and CDR2 is SVGAGI (reference sequence).

The V and J genes are TRBV19 and TRBJ1-6, with a possible D match to TRBD1 (6 bases). Trimming stripped 7 bases from V and 7 bases from J, with 11 bases between. The CDR3 has 13 residues. From germline, CDR1 is LNHDA and CDR2 SQIVND (reference sequence). The DNA for the CDR3 is TGTGCCAGTATGCGGGGGGCCAATTCACCCCTCCACTTT. Amino acids: CASMRGANSPLHF.

The chain couples TRBV3-1 (or the pseudogene TRBV3-2) to TRBJ2-7; no definite D call. From germline, CDR1 is LGHDT and CDR2 YNNKEL (reference sequence). The CDR3 spans 13 residues. The germline V and J ends were trimmed by 4 bases and 3 bases, with 10 bases remaining between them. CDR3 sequence (DNA): TGTGCCAGCAGCCCCCCCGGTAACTACGAGCAGTACTTC. This encodes CASSPPGNYEQYF.

The chain combines TRBV9 with TRBJ2-3; 8 bases align to TRBD2. The CDR3 covers 16 residues. Germline loops: CDR1 SGDLS, CDR2 YYNGEE. Losses at the gene ends were 2 bases for V and 1 base for J; bases not matched to a gene: 6. The CDR3 region has the DNA TGTGCCAGCAGCGTTGCCGGGGGGGGAGGCACAGATACGCAGTATTTT. It specifies CASSVAGGGGTDTQYF. Combining the CDR3 with reference TRBV9 and TRBJ2-3 gives the whole variable domain DSGVTQTPKHLITATGQRVTLRCSPRSGDLSVYWYQQSLDQGLQFLIQYYNGEERAKGNILERFSAQQFPDLHSELNLSSLELGDSALYFCASSVAGGGGTDTQYFGPGTRLTVL.

The rearrangement uses TRBV19 and TRBJ1-2, with 8 bases fitting TRBD1. Trimming at V came to 7 bases and at J to 7 bases, leaving 14 bases not matched to a gene. Germline assignment: CDR1 LNHDA and CDR2 SQIVND (reference sequence). CDR3 length: 15 amino acids. As DNA, the CDR3 is TGTGCCAGTAATAGGCCAGGGGGCGTTGGCGGTGGCTACACCTTC. Its protein is CASNRPGGVGGGYTF.

This chain uses TRBV19 with TRBJ2-1; a possible D gene is TRBD1 (6 bases). Germline-derived CDR1 and CDR2 are LNHDA and SQIVND (reference sequence). The CDR3 has 15 amino acids. With 11 bases removed from V and 0 bases from J, the gap between germline ends came to 17 bases. In DNA form, the CDR3 reads TGTGCCTGCAAGACAGGTGATAACTCCTACAATGAGCAGTTCTTC. The encoded protein is CACKTGDNSYNEQFF.

The V gene is TRBV13, the J gene TRBJ2-1, with 10 bases identical to TRBD2. The CDR3 consists of 15 residues. The trim removed 4 bases at V and 6 bases at J, leaving 6 bases unmatched. Germline V gene data show CDR1 as PRHDT and CDR2 as FYEKMQ (reference sequence). Here the CDR3 reads CASSSLAGSANEQFF. In DNA, the CDR3 is TGTGCCAGCAGCTCACTAGCGGGGTCAGCCAATGAGCAGTTCTTC.

The rearrangement links TRBV6-5 to TRBJ1-1, with unresolved D. Germline CDR1 is MNHEY and CDR2 is SVGAGI. There are 14 residues in the CDR3. With 0 bases removed from V and 2 bases from J, the gap between germline ends came to 7 bases. CDR3 bases: TGTGCCAGCAGTTACTCGAGAAGAAACACTGAAGCTTTCTTT. Its translation: CASSYSRRNTEAFF.